The rows below give T cell receptor beta chains drawn from one sample of a study of T cell responses to AZD1222 COVID-19 vaccine. Only in-frame clones appear in the TCRdb table, and some are missing; sequencing was by immunoSEQ multiplex PCR. The sample yields 85,000 to 120,000 clones, about 85% seen once. The sample consisted of peripheral blood, taken on day 0 of AZD1222 vaccination. The receptors were gathered from an adult in good health. Both conserved end residues are part of each CDR3. The D gene is left open where the match is weak. A row's size may be missing; if present it is once, few, many or a size class.

J	size	D	V	DNA	CDR3
TRBJ2-1	.	.	TRBV29-1	TGCAGCGTCGACACGAACCAGGGGGGCAATGAGCAGTTCTTC	CSVDTNQGGNEQFF
TRBJ1-6	.	.	TRBV6-5	TGTGCCAGCAGGCAGGACAGTTATAATTCACCCCTCCACTTT	CASRQDSYNSPLHF
TRBJ1-1	once	.	TRBV4-2	TGTGCCAGCAGCCAAGATTCCCCAGGGGAGAACACTGAAGCTTTCTTT	CASSQDSPGENTEAFF
TRBJ2-1	.	.	TRBV4-2	TGTGCCAGCAGCCTAGGACAGCCGAGCTCCTACAATGAGCAGTTCTTC	CASSLGQPSSYNEQFF
TRBJ1-5	.	TRBD1	TRBV19	TGTGCCAGTAGTCCCAGGACAGGTTTGTCTCAGCCCCAGCATTTT	CASSPRTGLSQPQHF
TRBJ1-5	.	.	TRBV28	TGTGCCAGCGAACAGGGATCCCATCAGCCCCAGCATTTT	CASEQGSHQPQHF
TRBJ1-2	.	.	TRBV30	TGTGCCTGGAGCCGGGACGGGGAGTATGGCTACACCTTC	CAWSRDGEYGYTF
TRBJ2-5	.	.	TRBV5-1	TGCGCCAGCAGCTTGAACAGTCTCACCCCTCAAGAGACCCAGTACTTC	CASSLNSLTPQETQYF
TRBJ2-1	.	TRBD2	TRBV6-2/TRBV6-3	TGTGCCAGCAGTATACCAGGGACTAGCGGAAGTAATGAGCAGTTCTTC	CASSIPGTSGSNEQFF
TRBJ2-5	.	.	TRBV29-1	TGCAGCGTTTCTTTCAGGGGACGGCAAGAGACCCAGTACTTC	CSVSFRGRQETQYF
TRBJ2-1	.	.	TRBV3-1/TRBV3-2	TGTGCCAGCAGCCAAGATCTACTAGCTGACCACAATGAGCAGTTCTTC	CASSQDLLADHNEQFF
TRBJ2-4	.	.	TRBV4-2	TGTGCCAGCAGCCAAGAAGGTGCAGGAGTTACCAAAAACATTCAGTACTTC	CASSQEGAGVTKNIQYF
TRBJ2-1	.	.	TRBV7-9	TGTGCCAGCAGCTTTAGGGTCCATGAGCAGTTCTTC	CASSFRVHEQFF
TRBJ1-1	few	.	TRBV27	TGTGCCAGCAGTTTATGGCCTTTCGGGCAACCGAACACTGAAGCTTTCTTT	CASSLWPFGQPNTEAFF
TRBJ2-5	.	.	TRBV5-5	TGTGCCAGCAGCTTGGTCGCGGAAGAGACCCAGTACTTC	CASSLVAEETQYF
TRBJ2-7	.	.	TRBV29-1	TGCAGCGTTGAGGTTAGCGGTAGCGAGCAGTACTTC	CSVEVSGSEQYF
TRBJ2-1	few	TRBD1	TRBV4-1	TGCGCCAGCAGCCAAGATCCGGGACAGGGGAGTGAGCAGTTCTTC	CASSQDPGQGSEQFF